This T cell receptor beta chain was found in a study of blood T cell repertoires in COVID-19. Some clones are missing from TCRdb's copy, which holds only in-frame ones; the method was immunoSEQ multiplex PCR. Among roughly 270,000 clones listed, around 85% were seen once. The CDR3 is 19 residues long. The germline CDR1 and CDR2 sequences are SGHVS and FNYEAQ. Unmatched junction bases numbered 10, after V lost 0 bases and J lost 0 bases. The sample taken for sequencing was PBMCs or T cells enriched from blood (not recorded which). V gene TRBV7-6 combines with J gene TRBJ1-4; 7 nucleotides agree with TRBD1. The sequence derives from a woman between 50 and 59 years old who had recovered from COVID-19. As DNA, the CDR3 is TGTGCCAGCAGCTTAGCGGGTATTGGGACAGCCTCAACTAATGAAAAACTGTTTTTT. Protein product: CASSLAGIGTASTNEKLFF. Complete variable domain (other parts from reference TRBV7-6 and TRBJ1-4): GAGVSQSPRYKVTKRGQDVALRCDPISGHVSLYWYRQALGQGPEFLTYFNYEAQQDKSGLPNDRFSAERPEGSISTLTIQRTEQRDSAMYRCASSLAGIGTASTNEKLFFGSGTQLSVL.